The next 9 T cell receptor beta chains were all read from a single sample in a study of blood T cell repertoires in COVID-19. Profiled with immunoSEQ multiplex PCR; TCRdb holds only in-frame clones, not every one. The table has roughly 41,000 clones, 65% to 75% seen once; the top ten hold about 11%. Material: peripheral blood. The receptors derive from a man in his sixties or seventies with COVID-19, enrolled during active disease.

V usage is TRBV30 and J usage is TRBJ1-5; D is unclear. Germline values: CDR1 GTSNPN, CDR2 SVGIG (reference sequence). V lost 6 bases and J 0 bases, leaving 21 bases between the germline ends. CDR3 length equals 17 residues. CDR3 loop: CACSWPPAPYSNQPQHF. The CDR3 nucleotides read TGTGCCTGTTCTTGGCCCCCTGCACCGTATAGCAATCAGCCCCAGCATTTT.

V usage is TRBV11-2 and J usage is TRBJ2-3; TRBD2 aligns across 7 bases. V was clipped by 1 base and J by 0 bases; unmatched bases: 7. Germline values: CDR1 SGHAT, CDR2 FQNNGV. This CDR3 is 17 amino acids long. CDR3 bases: TGTGCCAGCAGCTTAGTGAGGCTAGCGGCTAGCACAGATACGCAGTATTTT. Amino acid sequence: CASSLVRLAASTDTQYF.

The chain joins TRBV11-3 to TRBJ2-2, with D possibly being TRBD2 (5 bases). The CDR3 has 16 residues. CDR1 and CDR2 (germline): SGHNT, YENEEA. Trimming shortened V by 4 bases and J by 8 bases, and 20 bases separated the two germline ends. The CDR3 DNA sequence: TGTGCCAGCAGCTCCCGCTCGCGGGCCTCGTTGGGGGAGCTGTTTTTT. It yields the protein CASSSRSRASLGELFF.

The chain carries TRBV30 and TRBJ1-5; TRBD1 is a possible D gene (6 bases). This CDR3 comprises 15 residues. Germline CDR1 GTSNPN, CDR2 SVGIG (reference sequence). V lost 4 bases and J 4 bases, leaving 17 bases between the germline ends. The CDR3 loop is CAWTPLGGANQPQHF. CDR3 DNA: TGTGCCTGGACCCCCTTGGGGGGGGCGAATCAGCCCCAGCATTTT.

In DNA form, the CDR3 reads TGTGCCAGCAGCCATCCGACAGCCGGCGGCTACACCTTC. This encodes CASSHPTAGGYTF. This chain connects TRBV3-1 (or the pseudogene TRBV3-2) to TRBJ1-2, with a possible D match to TRBD1 (5 bases). This CDR3 has 13 amino acids. V was trimmed by 3 bases and J by 8 bases, leaving 13 bases between them. The germline gives CDR1 LGHDT, CDR2 YNNKEL (reference sequence).

The chain employs TRBV2 and TRBJ1-5; 8 nucleotides line up with TRBD1. CDR1 is SNHLY and CDR2 is FYNNEI in the germline V gene. The CDR3 consists of 15 residues. Unmatched junction bases numbered 5, after V lost 3 bases and J lost 4 bases. This CDR3 reads CASSDRGQANQPQHF. In DNA, the CDR3 is TGTGCCAGCAGTGATAGGGGACAGGCTAATCAGCCCCAGCATTTT.

The V call is TRBV5-1, the J call TRBJ2-1, with 8 bases aligning to TRBD1. This CDR3 spans 14 amino acids. J was trimmed by 10 bases and V by 4 bases; bases with no gene match: 10. Germline CDR1 SGHRS, CDR2 YFSETQ. The DNA of the CDR3 is TGCGCCAGCAGCGCAAGACAGGGGTCGGGGGAGCAGTTCTTC. This encodes CASSARQGSGEQFF. The entire variable domain, with the rest obtained from reference TRBV5-1 and TRBJ2-1, is as follows: KAGVTQTPRYLIKTRGQQVTLSCSPISGHRSVSWYQQTPGQGLQFLFEYFSETQRNKGNFPGRFSGRQFSNSRSEMNVSTLELGDSALYLCASSARQGSGEQFFGPGTRLTVL.

The V gene is TRBV2, the J gene TRBJ2-7; D unclear. Germline lookup yields CDR1 SNHLY and CDR2 FYNNEI. The V end was cut by 3 bases, the J end by 0 bases, with 6 bases between. CDR3 length equals 13 residues. The CDR3 nucleotides are TGTGCCAGCAGTGAGTACGGCTCCTACGAGCAGTACTTC. It codes for CASSEYGSYEQYF.

The chain has TRBV2 and TRBJ1-1, with no clear D. V lost 7 bases and J lost 7, with 10 bases in between. Germline V gene lookup returns CDR1 SNHLY and CDR2 FYNNEI. The CDR3 extends over 11 amino acids. CDR3 coding DNA: TGTGCCAGCACCCCGCGCCTTGAAGCTTTCTTT. Translated: CASTPRLEAFF.